Following are 10 T cell receptor beta chains from one sample sequenced in a study of CD8+ T cells in alopecia areata. Extracted RNA was reverse transcribed, and the resulting cDNA served as sequencing template. TCRdb's table, derived via immunoSEQ multiplex PCR, lists solely in-frame clones and lacks some. The sample contains about 180,000 clones, less than 75% of which appear only once. Sequenced here: CD8+ T cells sorted from blood, sampled at week 0. These receptors came from a human donor with alopecia areata.

V and J are TRBV29-1 and TRBJ2-5; the D is unclear. The CDR3 sequence is 14 residues long. Trimming pared 1 base from V and 7 bases from J, leaving 16 bases between. Germline CDR1 reads SQVTM; CDR2 reads ANQGSEA. The CDR3 coding sequence is TGCAGCGTTGAAGTAGGCGGCAGCCCCAGGACCCAGTACTTC. Residues: CSVEVGGSPRTQYF.

This rearrangement joins TRBV11-2 to TRBJ1-2, with D hard to call. The V end lost 4 bases, the J end lost 0 bases, and 9 bases lay between the germline ends. The CDR3 is 14 amino acids. The germline CDR1 and CDR2 sequences are SGHAT and FQNNGV. This chain's CDR3 is CASSSTEANYGYTF. The CDR3 region has the DNA TGTGCCAGCAGCTCTACCGAGGCTAACTATGGCTACACCTTC.

The chain is built from TRBV4-2 and TRBJ2-3; TRBD2 agrees at 8 bases. The germline V gene has CDR1 LGHNA and CDR2 YNFKEQ. V shed 2 bases, J shed 2 bases, and the junction held 9 bases outside the gene matches. CDR3 length: 17 amino acids. The CDR3 loop is CASSQSPLAEITDTQYF. CDR3 DNA sequence: TGTGCCAGCAGCCAATCTCCACTAGCGGAAATCACAGATACGCAGTATTTT.

V usage is TRBV27 and J usage is TRBJ2-3; D call uncertain. CDR1 and CDR2 (germline): MNHEY, SMNVEV (reference sequence). The germline V and J ends were trimmed by 2 bases and 0 bases, with 6 bases remaining between them. CDR3 length equals 14 residues. This CDR3 is CASSLGVSTDTQYF. The DNA for the CDR3 is TGTGCCAGCAGTTTAGGGGTTAGCACAGATACGCAGTATTTT.

This clone was counted a few times. The chain joins TRBV13 to TRBJ1-5; a possible D gene is TRBD1 (5 bases). V gave up 4 bases and J gave up 2 bases, with 15 bases separating them. Germline V gene sequence: CDR1 PRHDT, CDR2 FYEKMQ (reference sequence). The CDR3 sequence is 16 residues long. In DNA, the CDR3 is TGTGCCAGCAGCTCACGGACACTCTCTGGCAATCAGCCCCAGCATTTT. It translates to CASSSRTLSGNQPQHF. Complete variable domain (other parts from reference TRBV13 and TRBJ1-5): AAGVIQSPRHLIKEKRETATLKCYPIPRHDTVYWYQQGPGQDPQFLISFYEKMQSDKGSIPDRFSAQQFSDYHSELNMSSLELGDSALYFCASSSRTLSGNQPQHFGDGTRLSIL.

This clone was observed a few times. The chain uses TRBV29-1 and TRBJ1-2; maybe TRBD1 (5 bases). Between the trimmed V and J ends, which lost 5 bases and 12 bases, there was a span of 16 bases. CDR3 length equals 11 residues. Germline values: CDR1 SQVTM, CDR2 ANQGSEA. CDR3 loop: CSVMMDGANTF. The DNA for the CDR3 is TGCAGCGTTATGATGGACGGGGCTAACACCTTC. Full variable domain (rest looked up from reference TRBV29-1 and TRBJ1-2): SAVISQKPSRDICQRGTSLTIQCQVDSQVTMMFWYRQQPGQSLTLIATANQGSEATYESGFVIDKFPISRPNLTFSTLTVSNMSPEDSSIYLCSVMMDGANTFGSGTRLTVV.

This clone has just a few counts. The gene calls are TRBV15 and TRBJ1-2; 7 bases match TRBD1. V gave up 5 bases and J gave up 5 bases; unmatched junction bases: 14. The CDR3 extends over 16 amino acids. Per germline, CDR1 LNHNV and CDR2 YYDKDF (reference sequence). The CDR3 nucleotides are TGTGCCACCAGCTCCGATCCAGGCAGGGGGATGTATGGCTACACCTTC. It translates to CATSSDPGRGMYGYTF.

V usage is TRBV5-1 and J usage is TRBJ1-4; D is unclear. Germline loops: CDR1 SGHRS, CDR2 YFSETQ. V lost 0 bases to trimming and J lost 8 bases, with 11 bases between them. This CDR3 spans 14 amino acids. The CDR3 loop reads CASSLASGREKLFF. The CDR3 coding sequence is TGCGCCAGCAGCTTGGCCTCAGGCCGAGAAAAACTGTTTTTT.

A few counts support this clone. The chain uses TRBV7-9 and TRBJ1-2; D call uncertain. The germline gives CDR1 SEHNR, CDR2 FQNEAQ (reference sequence). The CDR3 loop spans 13 amino acids. Trimming removed 1 base from V and 8 bases from J, with 11 bases in between. The CDR3 protein is CASSLGSARGYTF. The DNA for the CDR3 is TGTGCCAGCAGCTTAGGGTCCGCGCGGGGCTACACCTTC.

The V gene is TRBV5-1, the J gene TRBJ1-2, with D hard to call. The CDR3 runs to 12 residues. Trimming shortened V by 7 bases and J by 1 base, and 8 bases separated the two germline ends. Germline lookup yields CDR1 SGHRS and CDR2 YFSETQ. CDR3 residues: CASRGNNYGYTF. The CDR3 coding sequence is TGCGCCAGCCGCGGTAATAACTATGGCTACACCTTC.